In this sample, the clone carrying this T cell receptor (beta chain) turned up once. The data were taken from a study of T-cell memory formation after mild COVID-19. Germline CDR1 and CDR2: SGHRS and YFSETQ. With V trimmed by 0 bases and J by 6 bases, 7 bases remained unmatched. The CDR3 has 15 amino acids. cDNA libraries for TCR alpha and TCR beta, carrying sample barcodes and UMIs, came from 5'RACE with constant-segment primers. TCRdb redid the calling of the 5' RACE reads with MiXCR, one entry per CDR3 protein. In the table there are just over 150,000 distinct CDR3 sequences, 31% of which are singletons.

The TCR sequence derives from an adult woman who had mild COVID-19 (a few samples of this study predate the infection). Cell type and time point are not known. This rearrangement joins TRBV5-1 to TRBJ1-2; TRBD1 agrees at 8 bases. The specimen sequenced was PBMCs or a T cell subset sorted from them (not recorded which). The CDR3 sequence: CASSLEGQVANGYTF. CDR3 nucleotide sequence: TGCGCCAGCAGCTTGGAGGGACAGGTTGCAAATGGCTACACCTTC.